This TCR beta chain comes out of a study of T cell responses to AZD1222 COVID-19 vaccine. Findings of the study overall: Repertoires were obtained only post-peak T cell response. Clonal diversity may have been underestimated in mostly white British donors. A rise in Spike-specific TCR breadth and depth followed two AZD1222 doses.

Second-dose groups at about 4 or about 12 weeks were pooled. For this clone: The antigen is not known.

J was trimmed by 1 base and V by 7 bases; bases with no gene match: 3. Germline V gene data show CDR1 as SNHLY and CDR2 as FYNNEI. This CDR3 has 13 amino acids. Clones were read by immunoSEQ multiplex PCR, and TCRdb kept only the in-frame ones, dropping some. The data hold around 160,000 clones, with roughly 94% observed a single time. The origin of this receptor is an adult who received the AZD1222 COVID-19 vaccine. The rearrangement uses TRBV2 and TRBJ1-1, with 7 positions matching TRBD1. Sequencing used peripheral blood, obtained 28 days after the second AZD1222 dose. The CDR3 DNA reads TGTGCCAGCACCAGACAGGGGAACACTGAAGCTTTCTTT. Protein sequence: CASTRQGNTEAFF.